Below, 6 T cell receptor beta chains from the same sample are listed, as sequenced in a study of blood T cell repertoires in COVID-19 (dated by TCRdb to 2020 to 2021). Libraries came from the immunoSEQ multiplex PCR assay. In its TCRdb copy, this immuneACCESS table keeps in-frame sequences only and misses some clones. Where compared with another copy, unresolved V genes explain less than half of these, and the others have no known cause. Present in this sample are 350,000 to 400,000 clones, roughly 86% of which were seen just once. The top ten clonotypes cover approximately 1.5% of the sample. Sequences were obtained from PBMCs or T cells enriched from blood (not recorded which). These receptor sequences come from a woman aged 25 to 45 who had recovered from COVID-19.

The CDR3 sequence: CASSGQGESTEAFF. Written as DNA, the CDR3 is TGTGCCAGCAGCGGGCAGGGGGAAAGTACTGAAGCTTTCTTT. J is TRBJ1-1 and V is TRBV5-6, with 7 bases matching TRBD1. In germline, CDR1 is SGHDT, CDR2 YYEEEE. Losses at the gene ends were 4 bases for V and 5 bases for J; bases not matched to a gene: 8. This CDR3 contains 14 residues. Combining the CDR3 with reference TRBV5-6 and TRBJ1-1 gives the whole variable domain DAGVTQSPTHLIKTRGQQVTLRCSPKSGHDTVSWYQQALGQGPQFIFQYYEEEERQRGNFPDRFSGHQFPNYSSELNVNALLLGDSALYLCASSGQGESTEAFFGQGTRLTVV.

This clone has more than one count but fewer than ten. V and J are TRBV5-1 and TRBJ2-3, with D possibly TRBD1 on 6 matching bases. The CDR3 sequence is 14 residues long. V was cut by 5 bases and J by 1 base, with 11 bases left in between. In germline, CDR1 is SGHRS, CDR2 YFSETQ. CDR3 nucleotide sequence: TGCGCCAGCAGGGGGGCCCCGGGCACAGATACGCAGTATTTT. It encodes CASRGAPGTDTQYF.

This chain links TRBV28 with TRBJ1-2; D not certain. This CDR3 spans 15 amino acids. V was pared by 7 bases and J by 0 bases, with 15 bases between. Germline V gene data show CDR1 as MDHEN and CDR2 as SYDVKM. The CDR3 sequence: CASNVGGTTNYGYTF. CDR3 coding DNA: TGTGCCAGCAACGTCGGAGGAACCACTAACTATGGCTACACCTTC.

CDR3 sequence reads: CASSSNRDRVNEQYF. CDR3 DNA sequence: TGTGCCAGCAGTTCCAACCGGGACAGGGTCAACGAGCAGTACTTC. The chain carries TRBV6-5 and TRBJ2-7; TRBD1 matches 9 bases. V lost 4 bases, J lost 5 bases, and 9 bases stayed unmatched. Germline CDR1 reads MNHEY; CDR2 reads SVGAGI. This CDR3 has 15 residues.

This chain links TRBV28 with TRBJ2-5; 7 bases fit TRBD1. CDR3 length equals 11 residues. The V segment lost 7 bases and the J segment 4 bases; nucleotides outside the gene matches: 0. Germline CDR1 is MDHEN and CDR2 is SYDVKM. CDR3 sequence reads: CASNRGETQYF. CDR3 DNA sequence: TGTGCCAGCAACAGGGGAGAGACCCAGTACTTC.

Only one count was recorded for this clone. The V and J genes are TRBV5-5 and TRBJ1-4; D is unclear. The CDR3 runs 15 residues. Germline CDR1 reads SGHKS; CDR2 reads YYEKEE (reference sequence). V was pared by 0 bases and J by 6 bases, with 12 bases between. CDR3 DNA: TGTGCCAGCAGCTTGGTTGGGAGTTCGTATGAAAAACTGTTTTTT. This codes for CASSLVGSSYEKLFF.